Below, 5 T cell receptor beta chains from the same sample are listed, as sequenced in a study of CD8 T cells in ankylosing spondylitis. Study conclusions and caveats: What appeared characteristic of ankylosing spondylitis blood was a TCR beta motif of fewer than ten highly homologous variants.

TCRdb reprocessed the 5' RACE reads with MiXCR, giving one entry per CDR3 protein. In the table there are about 510,000 distinct CDR3 sequences, roughly 5% of which are singletons. No antigen is known for these receptors. The sample comprised blood, either unsorted or a sorted T cell fraction (not recorded which). These receptors were obtained from a male donor with ankylosing spondylitis.

This clonotype was detected a few times. V is TRBV14 and J is TRBJ2-7; 9 nucleotides match TRBD1. V shed 4 bases and J 1 base; nucleotides not matched to a gene: 11. The CDR3 spans 17 residues. Germline V gives CDR1 SGHDN, CDR2 FVKESK. The chain's CDR3 is CASSLPIGTGRSYEQYF. The CDR3 DNA is TGTGCCAGCAGCCTACCCATAGGGACAGGGCGATCCTACGAGCAGTACTTC.

This clonotype was counted many times. The chain joins TRBV28 to TRBJ2-1; D may correspond to TRBD1 or TRBD2 (6 bases each). Germline assignment: CDR1 MDHEN and CDR2 SYDVKM. Trimming took 4 bases from V and 7 from J, leaving 17 bases between them. The CDR3 contains 15 residues. This chain's CDR3 is CASSSGATLPNEQFF. Written as DNA, the CDR3 is TGTGCCAGCAGTTCGGGGGCCACCTTACCGAATGAGCAGTTCTTC.

The chain carries TRBV6-2 or TRBV6-3 and TRBJ2-5; D tentatively fits TRBD1 or TRBD2 (6 bases each). Germline V gives CDR1 MNHEY, CDR2 SVGEGT. The V gene lost 10 bases and the J gene lost 4 bases, with 16 bases spanning the gap. The CDR3 contains 13 residues. The CDR3 loop is CATKGGNAETQYF. CDR3 sequence (DNA): TGTGCCACCAAGGGGGGTAATGCAGAGACCCAGTACTTC.

This clonotype was found many times. V and J are TRBV5-1 and TRBJ1-4; 9 nucleotides align to TRBD1. Looked up from germline, CDR1 is SGHRS and CDR2 is YFSETQ. The CDR3 has 15 amino acids. Unmatched junction bases numbered 6, after V lost 4 bases and J lost 5 bases. CDR3: CASSPGTGRNEKLFF. CDR3 bases: TGCGCCAGCAGCCCCGGGACAGGGAGGAATGAAAAACTGTTTTTT.

The rearrangement uses TRBV5-1 and TRBJ2-5; 7 bases line up with TRBD1. The germline CDR1 and CDR2 sequences are SGHRS and YFSETQ. V shed 5 bases and J 5 bases; nucleotides not matched to a gene: 24. The CDR3 covers 19 residues. The CDR3 sequence: CASRRTLTGFVARGETQYF. The CDR3 nucleotides read TGCGCCAGCAGGCGCACCTTGACAGGGTTTGTAGCGCGCGGGGAGACCCAGTACTTC.